The clone carrying this T cell receptor (beta chain) was seen repeatedly, ten times or more. Its antigen remains unidentified. This specimen comes from a study of CD8 T cells in ankylosing spondylitis. Notes on the study in general: Significant enrichment of disease-linked clones was reportedly seen in matched ankylosing spondylitis synovial fluid. Prior literature has documented some motif variants in synovial fluid and blood from reactive arthritis. Ankylosing spondylitis blood seemed to carry a telltale TCR beta motif made of under ten highly homologous variants.

Germline-derived CDR1 and CDR2 are DFQATT and SNEGSKA (reference sequence). The CDR3 is made up of 15 amino acids. V was shortened by 4 bases and J by 7 bases, with 17 bases between the two germline ends. Each CDR3 protein is one row after TCRdb ran MiXCR on the 5' RACE reads. The profile shows under 150,000 distinct CDR3 sequences, 11% of them singletons. Material for sequencing was blood, either unsorted or a sorted T cell fraction (not recorded which). The rearrangement joins TRBV20-1 to TRBJ1-6, with TRBD1 as a possible D gene (5 bases). The clonotype comes from a female donor with ankylosing spondylitis or in good health (not recorded which). The CDR3 nucleotides are TGCAGTGCTACCTCCTTTCAGGGTGGGAATTCACCCCTCCACTTT. Its protein is CSATSFQGGNSPLHF.